These 29 T cell receptor beta chains share one sample of origin, sequenced in a study of type 1 regulatory T cells. These receptors have no identified antigens. TCRdb reprocessed the reads via MiXCR and lists one record per CDR3 protein. The data show roughly 46,000 distinct CDR3 sequences, approximately 12% seen once. The sequencing sample was made of cultured non-Tr1 T cells, either the whole culture or a sorted T cell fraction (not recorded which). Receptors were obtained from a human donor in good health.

The chain carries TRBV20-1 and TRBJ1-2; the match to TRBD1 covers 9 bases. Per germline, CDR1 DFQATT and CDR2 SNEGSKA (reference sequence). The length of the CDR3 is 12 residues. The J segment lost 6 bases and the V segment lost 6 bases, leaving 5 bases of the junction unmatched. CDR3 DNA: TGCAGTGCACTCAGGACAGGGGATGGCTACACCTTC. Translation: CSALRTGDGYTF.

This clonotype was observed a few times. CDR3 residues: CASSLAGQVVNQPQHF. The CDR3, as DNA: TGTGCCAGCAGCTTAGCGGGACAGGTCGTAAATCAGCCCCAGCATTTT. The rearrangement links TRBV7-2 to TRBJ1-5; 8 positions match TRBD1. In germline, CDR1 is SGHTA, CDR2 FQGNSA. This CDR3 comprises 16 residues. Trimming cost V 0 bases and J 4 bases; bases outside gene matches: 5.

This clonotype occurred many times. This chain connects TRBV29-1 to TRBJ1-1; the D is unclear. The germline V gene has CDR1 SQVTM and CDR2 ANQGSEA. V lost 7 bases and J 3 bases, leaving 12 bases between the germline ends. The CDR3 has 12 amino acids. For the CDR3, the DNA is TGCAGCGGAGCGCGTGGAGACACTGAAGCTTTCTTT. Residues: CSGARGDTEAFF.

Judged by abundance, this clonotype is medium-sized. The chain combines TRBV23-1 with TRBJ2-7; perhaps TRBD1 as D (6 bases). TRBV23-1 is reported as an ORF; its role is uncertain. CDR3 size: 14 residues. Deletions cut 8 bases from V and 1 base from J, with 15 bases between. CDR3 bases: TGCGCCAGCGGTTCCCACAGGGAGTCCTACGAGCAGTACTTC. Its translation is CASGSHRESYEQYF.

This clonotype was found a few times. The V gene is TRBV5-1, the J gene TRBJ2-1; 7 nucleotides match TRBD1. The CDR3 consists of 13 residues. Germline V CDR1 and CDR2: SGHRS, YFSETQ. Trimming took 2 bases from V and 6 from J; bases not matched to a gene: 2. The CDR3 reads CASSFYRGNEQFF. Here the CDR3 DNA reads TGCGCCAGCAGCTTCTACAGGGGCAATGAGCAGTTCTTC.

The V gene is TRBV6-1, the J gene TRBJ1-5; D is uncertain. Trimming stripped 6 bases from V and 4 bases from J, with 16 bases between. There are 15 residues in the CDR3. Germline V gene lookup returns CDR1 MNHNS and CDR2 SASEGT. CDR3 DNA: TGTGCCAGCAGCCCGCTCGGGAGAGGTAATCAGCCCCAGCATTTT. The encoded protein is CASSPLGRGNQPQHF.

This clonotype appeared many times. The chain joins TRBV5-1 to TRBJ2-1, with 8 nucleotides matching TRBD2. The germline V gene encodes CDR1 SGHRS and CDR2 YFSETQ. The junction had 7 bases not matched to a gene; V was cut back by 4 bases and J by 10 bases. This CDR3 comprises 13 residues. This CDR3 is CASSREGLGEQFF. Written as DNA, the CDR3 is TGCGCCAGCAGCCGGGAGGGCCTGGGCGAGCAGTTCTTC.

V gene TRBV20-1 combines with J gene TRBJ2-7, with D unresolved. The V gene's germline CDR1 is DFQATT and CDR2 SNEGSKA (reference sequence). The CDR3 sequence is 11 residues long. Trimming shortened V by 6 bases and J by 5 bases, and 11 bases separated the two germline ends. Here the CDR3 reads CSARFTHEQYF. In DNA, the CDR3 is TGCAGTGCCCGATTCACCCACGAGCAGTACTTC.

A note on this clonotype: Being one base from a much bigger clone, this may be a read error. V usage is TRBV5-1 and J usage is TRBJ1-1; D is unresolved. Germline values: CDR1 SGHRS, CDR2 YFSETQ. V dropped 3 bases and J dropped 0 bases, with 9 bases sitting between them. CDR3 size: 14 residues. CDR3 in amino acids: CASSWRQVNTEAFF. For the CDR3, the DNA is TGCGCCAGCAGCTGGAGACAAGTGAACACTGAAGCTTTCTTT.

The V call is TRBV20-1, the J call TRBJ2-1; maybe TRBD2 (6 bases). Trimming removed 1 base at V and 4 bases at J, with 11 bases between. The CDR3 contains 14 residues. The germline V gene has CDR1 DFQATT and CDR2 SNEGSKA (reference sequence). Here the CDR3 reads CSARVSGRYNEQFF. In DNA, the CDR3 is TGCAGTGCTAGAGTATCGGGGAGGTACAATGAGCAGTTCTTC.

This clonotype was seen many times. This chain connects TRBV20-1 to TRBJ2-3, with a possible D match to TRBD2 (5 bases). This CDR3 is built from 13 residues. Trimming took 2 bases from V and 3 from J, leaving 9 bases between them. CDR1 and CDR2 (germline): DFQATT, SNEGSKA (reference sequence). The DNA for the CDR3 is TGCAGTGCTAGATGGGAGACTACAGATACGCAGTATTTT. The encoded protein is CSARWETTDTQYF.

This clonotype was seen many times. The chain's CDR3 is CAISKGGTDTQYF. The CDR3 DNA reads as TGTGCCATCAGTAAAGGGGGCACAGATACGCAGTATTTT. The V gene is TRBV10-3, the J gene TRBJ2-3; possibly TRBD1 for D (5 bases). CDR3 length: 13 residues. Between the trimmed V and J ends, which lost 5 bases and 1 base, there was a span of 7 bases. Germline assignment: CDR1 ENHRY and CDR2 SYGVKD.

Within the sample, this clonotype is medium-sized (0.01 to 0.1%). The J gene is TRBJ2-2, the V gene TRBV14; D uncertain. Germline CDR1 SGHDN, CDR2 FVKESK. The CDR3 consists of 14 residues. With 2 bases removed from V and 5 bases from J, the gap between germline ends came to 9 bases. The CDR3 coding sequence is TGTGCCAGCAGCCAACTACAGCTTACCGGGGAGCTGTTTTTT. Translated: CASSQLQLTGELFF.

The sample holds a few counts of this clonotype. The chain joins TRBV12-3 or TRBV12-4 to TRBJ1-1; D ambiguous. Deletions cut 1 base from V and 1 base from J, with 10 bases between. The CDR3 loop spans 15 amino acids. CDR3 protein: CASSLVAGANTEAFF. The CDR3 DNA sequence: TGTGCCAGCAGTTTAGTTGCGGGTGCGAACACTGAAGCTTTCTTT.

The gene calls are TRBV6-2 or TRBV6-3 and TRBJ2-7; no reliable D call. This CDR3 region has 12 residues. CDR1 is MNHEY, CDR2 SVGEGT, per germline. The V gene lost 6 bases and the J gene lost 3 bases, with 9 bases spanning the gap. The CDR3 region has the DNA TGTGCCAGCAGCCCTACCTTCTACGAGCAGTACTTC. Its translation is CASSPTFYEQYF.

This clonotype came up a few times. The chain recombines TRBV6-6 with TRBJ1-5, with TRBD1 as a possible D gene (6 bases). The V and J ends lost 5 bases and 0 bases respectively, with 17 bases between them. CDR1 and CDR2 from the germline V gene are MNHNY and SVGAGI (reference sequence). The CDR3 totals 17 residues. CDR3 residues: CASSPRGDTYSNQPQHF. DNA for the CDR3: TGTGCCAGCAGTCCTCGAGGGGACACCTATAGCAATCAGCCCCAGCATTTT.

This clonotype has ten or more counts. This chain uses TRBV18 with TRBJ2-5; 9 bases map to TRBD1. The CDR3 spans 14 residues. V lost 3 bases to trimming and J lost 4 bases; unmatched junction nucleotides: 3. Germline V gene lookup returns CDR1 KGHSH and CDR2 LQKENI. The chain's CDR3 is CASSPSTGGETQYF. CDR3 DNA: TGTGCCAGCTCACCGTCGACAGGGGGAGAGACCCAGTACTTC. The entire variable domain, with the rest obtained from reference TRBV18 and TRBJ2-5, is as follows: NAGVMQNPRHLVRRRGQEARLRCSPMKGHSHVYWYRQLPEEGLKFMVYLQKENIIDESGMPKERFSAEFPKEGPSILRIQQVVRGDSAAYFCASSPSTGGETQYFGPGTRLLVL.

This clonotype occurred a few times. This rearrangement joins TRBV20-1 to TRBJ2-3, with unresolved D. Trimming left V 2 bases short and J 3 bases short, with 9 bases between. The CDR3 consists of 13 residues. In germline, CDR1 is DFQATT, CDR2 SNEGSKA (reference sequence). The DNA for the CDR3 is TGCAGTGCTAGACTAGACGTAACAGATACGCAGTATTTT. This codes for CSARLDVTDTQYF.

This clonotype came up many times. This chain uses TRBV14 with TRBJ2-5; 8 nucleotides agree with TRBD2. CDR3 length: 16 amino acids. V was pared by 4 bases and J by 1 base, with 8 bases of the junction left unmatched. Looked up from germline, CDR1 is SGHDN and CDR2 is FVKESK. CDR3 nucleotide sequence: TGTGCCAGCAGCCCGATAGCGGGGTACACCCAAGAGACCCAGTACTTC. Amino acid sequence: CASSPIAGYTQETQYF.

The sample holds many counts of this clonotype. The rearrangement links TRBV18 to TRBJ2-2; 8 bases line up with TRBD1. The J segment lost 0 bases and the V segment lost 1 base, leaving 4 bases of the junction unmatched. The CDR3 consists of 17 residues. The germline gives CDR1 KGHSH, CDR2 LQKENI. DNA for the CDR3: TGTGCCAGCTCACCACGGCAGGGGGCTGCGAACACCGGGGAGCTGTTTTTT. Its protein is CASSPRQGAANTGELFF.

The chain employs TRBV18 and TRBJ2-7; 10 bases map to TRBD2. CDR1 and CDR2 (germline): KGHSH, LQKENI. J lost 4 bases, V lost 3 bases, and 12 bases had no gene match. The CDR3 runs to 17 residues. Written as DNA, the CDR3 is TGTGCCAGCTCACCCTTCGTCCATCCTAGCGGGAGTTACGAGCAGTACTTC. The encoded protein is CASSPFVHPSGSYEQYF.

The sample holds a few counts of this clonotype. A much larger clone sits a single nucleotide away, making a read error possible. The J gene is TRBJ1-1, the V gene TRBV12-3 or TRBV12-4; D not certain. This CDR3 region has 13 residues. CDR3 protein: CASSLLLDTGAFF. CDR3 nucleotide sequence: TGTGCCAGCAGTTTACTGTTAGACACTGGAGCTTTCTTT.

This clonotype was seen many times. The J gene is TRBJ2-2, the V gene TRBV20-1; a possible D gene is TRBD2 (6 bases). The CDR3 is 13 residues long. CDR1 is DFQATT and CDR2 is SNEGSKA in the germline V gene (reference sequence). V was cut by 0 bases and J by 7 bases, with 9 bases left in between. The CDR3 region is CSARETAGGELFF. In DNA form, the CDR3 reads TGCAGTGCTAGAGAAACAGCGGGCGGGGAGCTGTTTTTT.

This clonotype has a count of ten or more. V gene TRBV5-1 combines with J gene TRBJ2-7, with D possibly being TRBD2 (6 bases). Trimming took off 4 bases at V and 3 bases at J, with 8 bases between the two ends. This CDR3 comprises 12 residues. The V gene's germline CDR1 is SGHRS and CDR2 YFSETQ. The CDR3 coding sequence is TGCGCCAGCAGCGCGGGATACTACGAGCAGTACTTC. This gives the protein CASSAGYYEQYF.

The chain has TRBV12-3 or TRBV12-4 and TRBJ1-1; D is ambiguous. V was cut by 3 bases and J by 3 bases, with 8 bases left in between. The CDR3 extends over 13 amino acids. For the CDR3, the DNA is TGTGCCAGCAGTTTTACCGGGGACACTGAAGCTTTCTTT. This sequence encodes CASSFTGDTEAFF.

At least ten counts were recorded for this clonotype. The chain employs TRBV9 and TRBJ2-3; D might be TRBD2 (6 bases). Looked up from germline, CDR1 is SGDLS and CDR2 is YYNGEE. The CDR3 has 15 amino acids. Trimming removed 0 bases from V and 0 bases from J, with 8 bases in between. The CDR3 loop reads CASSVASASTDTQYF. DNA for the CDR3: TGTGCCAGCAGCGTAGCTAGCGCCAGCACAGATACGCAGTATTTT.

A word on this clonotype: A much larger clone lies one base from this, so it may be a read error. This chain uses TRBV21-1 with TRBJ1-1. TRBV21-1 is given as a pseudogene. The CDR3 contains 14 residues. The CDR3 bases are TGTGCCAGCAGCTCGAACTCATGGAACACTGAAGCTTTCTTT. Amino acid sequence: CASSSNSWNTEAFF.

This chain links TRBV30 with TRBJ1-4; D is unresolved. Looked up from germline, CDR1 is GTSNPN and CDR2 is SVGIG (reference sequence). The CDR3 is made up of 14 amino acids. V lost 1 base and J 8 bases, leaving 14 bases between the germline ends. Here the CDR3 DNA reads TGTGCCTGGAGTGGCGAGCCACGAACGGAAAAACTGTTTTTT. It codes for CAWSGEPRTEKLFF.

This clonotype was observed at least ten times. The J gene is TRBJ2-7, the V gene TRBV3-1; D call uncertain. The germline V and J ends were trimmed by 0 bases and 8 bases, with 11 bases remaining between them. The CDR3 consists of 13 residues. Germline V lookup: CDR1 LGHDT, CDR2 YNNKEL (reference sequence). The CDR3 DNA follows: TGTGCCAGCAGCCAAGAATCGGTTACCCAGCAGTACTTC. The encoded protein is CASSQESVTQQYF.